Listed below are T cell receptor beta chains from one sample, sequenced in a study of T cells in Graves' hyperthyroidism and ophthalmopathy. Via MiXCR, TCRdb re-called the multiplex PCR reads, giving one row per CDR3 protein. The top ten hold roughly 50% of the sample, which has approximately 570,000 distinct CDR3 sequences, 15% to 20% seen once. Sequencing was done on a sample of blood. Source of these receptors: a man aged 40-49 years with Graves' ophthalmopathy. CDR3s include the opening cysteine and the closing phenylalanine or tryptophan. Each record gives: D gene, clone size, V gene, CDR3 length, J gene, CDR3 DNA, CDR3 protein. D genes are given only for firm matches. Expanded clones get a size class; other rows say once, few or many, or leave the size out.

>.|many|TRBV5-1|13|TRBJ2-7
TGCGCCAGCAGGGGGTCCAGTGTCTACGAGCAGTACTTC
CASRGSSVYEQYF
>.|few|TRBV24-1|16|TRBJ2-2
TGTGCCACCAGTGATCCCCTAGCCCCCGACACCGGGGAGCTGTTTTTT
CATSDPLAPDTGELFF
>TRBD2|few|TRBV24-1|15|TRBJ2-7
TGTGCCACCAGTGATTGGCAGGGAGGGTCCTACGAGCAGTACTTC
CATSDWQGGSYEQYF
>TRBD1|many|TRBV7-2|13|TRBJ1-1
TGTGCCAGCAGCTACGCAGGGGGCGCGGAAGCTTTCTTT
CASSYAGGAEAFF
>.|many|TRBV5-5|13|TRBJ1-5
TGTGCCAGCAGCTTTTCCGGAGATCAGCCCCAGCATTTT
CASSFSGDQPQHF
>.|.|TRBV30|13|TRBJ2-7
TGTGCCTGGAGTGTGGGGAGTATCTACGAGCAGTACTTC
CAWSVGSIYEQYF
>TRBD2|many|TRBV7-9|18|TRBJ2-5
TGTGCCAGCAGCTCTCCGGGACTAGCGAGAGGTCTGGGGGAGACCCAGTACTTC
CASSSPGLARGLGETQYF
>.|.|TRBV6-2/TRBV6-3|12|TRBJ1-2
TGTGCCAGTAACCAGGGATCCTCTGGCTACACCTTC
CASNQGSSGYTF
>.|many|TRBV30|14|TRBJ1-5
TGTGCCTGGAGTCGGACAAATAGGGGTCAGCCCCAGCATTTT
CAWSRTNRGQPQHF
>.|few|TRBV29-1|17|TRBJ2-3
TGCAGCGCTGGAGGTGAAGGAGGGGGTCTTGTGGGAGATACGCAGTATTTT
CSAGGEGGGLVGDTQYF
>.|.|TRBV4-1|13|TRBJ2-7
TGCGCCAGCAGCCAAACTCAGGGGACCGAGCAGTACTTC
CASSQTQGTEQYF
>TRBD1|many|TRBV7-6|13|TRBJ1-1
TGTGCCAGCAGCTTACAGGGGGACGCTGAAGCTTTCTTT
CASSLQGDAEAFF
>.|many|TRBV2|14|TRBJ2-1
TGTGCCAGCACTTTAAGTGAGGGGTACAATGAGCAGTTCTTC
CASTLSEGYNEQFF
>.|many|TRBV7-9|13|TRBJ1-1
TGTGCCAGCAGCTTAGTCAGAAACACTGAAGCTTTCTTT
CASSLVRNTEAFF
>TRBD2|few|TRBV18|16|TRBJ2-5
TGTGCCAGCTCACGTAGACTAGCGGGAGGAGGAGAGACCCAGTACTTC
CASSRRLAGGGETQYF
>.|many|TRBV6-1|16|TRBJ2-3
TGTGCCAGCAGTTCAGCAACGGTGGGTAGTGCAGATACGCAGTATTTT
CASSSATVGSADTQYF
>TRBD2|many|TRBV5-1|15|TRBJ2-3
TGCGCCAGCAGCCCGACTAGCGGGAAGACAGATACGCAGTATTTT
CASSPTSGKTDTQYF
>.|.|TRBV12-5|13|TRBJ2-1
TGTGCTGACGCTAGGAGCTCCTACAATGAGCAGTTCTTC
CADARSSYNEQFF
>.|many|TRBV2|12|TRBJ2-5
TGTGCCAGCGGGGGGACGGGAGAGACCCAGTACTTC
CASGGTGETQYF
>TRBD2|.|TRBV10-3|16|TRBJ2-2
TGTGCCATCAGTGACGCTAGCGGGAGAGCTACCGGGGAGCTGTTTTTT
CAISDASGRATGELFF
>TRBD1|few|TRBV30|13|TRBJ1-5
TGTGCCTGGCTGGACAGGAGCAATCAGCCCCAGCATTTT
CAWLDRSNQPQHF
>.|many|TRBV20-1|13|TRBJ2-7
TGCAGTGCTAGAGTAGAGGGGACACCGCAGCAGTACTTC
CSARVEGTPQQYF
>.|few|TRBV13|14|TRBJ2-7
TGTGCCAGCAGCTTAGGGGGGCGACCTTACGAGCAGTACTTC
CASSLGGRPYEQYF
>.|few|TRBV3-1|15|TRBJ2-5
TGTGCCAGCAGCCCCAATAAGGGGGGGGTAGAGACCCAGTACTTC
CASSPNKGGVETQYF
>.|.|TRBV19|15|TRBJ1-2
TGTGCCAGTAGTATTTCAGGGCTTGCTAACTATGGCTACACCTTC
CASSISGLANYGYTF
>.|.|TRBV19|15|TRBJ1-5
TGTGCCAGTAGTACCGACGGGGTCACCAATCAGCCCCAGCATTTT
CASSTDGVTNQPQHF
>TRBD1|.|TRBV6-2/TRBV6-3|15|TRBJ1-1
TGTGCCAGCAGCTCCGGGACAGGGGTATGGGGCAAAGCTTTCTTT
CASSSGTGVWGKAFF
>.|many|TRBV18|14|TRBJ1-5
TGTGCCAGCTCACCAGGGGGAATAGGGCAGCCCCAGCATTTT
CASSPGGIGQPQHF
>.|many|TRBV28|17|TRBJ1-5
TGTGCCAGCAGTTTAAGGGAGGGGGTTTCGAGCAATCAGCCCCAGCATTTT
CASSLREGVSSNQPQHF
>TRBD2|few|TRBV27|20|TRBJ2-3
TGTGCCAGCAGTTTATTACACTGGACTAGCGGGAGGGTAACCAGGGGTACGCAGTATTTT
CASSLLHWTSGRVTRGTQYF
>.|.|TRBV27|17|TRBJ1-2
TGTGCCAGCAGTCTCTCCCGGACAGTGAGGGCTGTCTATGGCTACACCTTC
CASSLSRTVRAVYGYTF
>TRBD2|many|TRBV7-2|17|TRBJ2-5
TGTGCCAGCAGCTTCACCGGGACTAGAAGTTTCCAAGAGACCCAGTACTTC
CASSFTGTRSFQETQYF
>.|many|TRBV30|12|TRBJ1-2
TGTGCCTGGAGGGTCGGATCCTATGGCTACACCTTC
CAWRVGSYGYTF
>.|many|TRBV28|15|TRBJ2-1
TGTGCCAGCAGTTTAATTGGACCCTCCTACAATGAGCAGTTCTTC
CASSLIGPSYNEQFF
>TRBD2|few|TRBV11-2|17|TRBJ2-7
TGTGCCAGCAGCTCCCAAGGATGTAGCGGGGCGTACTACGAGCAGTACTTC
CASSSQGCSGAYYEQYF
>.|many|TRBV19|14|TRBJ1-5
TGTGCCAGTACCGAGAGATCTCGAAGTCAGCCCCAGCATTTT
CASTERSRSQPQHF
>.|.|TRBV28|16|TRBJ2-1
TGTGCCAGCAGTTTGGGGGGACAGCAAAGCCACAATGAGCAGTTCTTC
CASSLGGQQSHNEQFF
>TRBD1|.|TRBV7-8|17|TRBJ2-1
TGTGCCAGCAGCTTTAGTGCGGGGACAGGGAAAGACAATGAGCAGTTCTTC
CASSFSAGTGKDNEQFF
>TRBD1|few|TRBV12-3/TRBV12-4|15|TRBJ1-2
TGTGCCAGCAGTTTACGGGCAGGGGGTGTGTATGGCTACACCTTC
CASSLRAGGVYGYTF
>TRBD2|.|TRBV7-8|17|TRBJ2-7
TGTGCCAGCAGCAGACGTCCGGGGGGAAGGGCCGGCTACGAGCAGTACTTC
CASSRRPGGRAGYEQYF
>.|many|TRBV18|16|TRBJ2-2
TGTGCCAGCTCACCGGACAGACGAATACACACCGGGGAGCTGTTTTTT
CASSPDRRIHTGELFF
>.|.|TRBV6-5|12|TRBJ1-5
TGTGCCAGCAGTTACAAGCATCAGCCCCAGCATTTT
CASSYKHQPQHF
>.|.|TRBV7-2|18|TRBJ1-1
TGTGCCAGCAGCTTAGGATTTTTGGGCGTTAAAATGAACACTGAAGCTTTCTTT
CASSLGFLGVKMNTEAFF
>TRBD2|.|TRBV20-1|19|TRBJ2-1
TGCAGTGCTAGGGACCTTGGACTAGCGGGAGGTCTCTCCTACAATGAGCAGTTCTTC
CSARDLGLAGGLSYNEQFF
>.|many|TRBV6-1|15|TRBJ2-7
TGTGCCAGCAGCCGGGGGGCCCGTCCCTCCTACGAGCAGTACTTC
CASSRGARPSYEQYF
>.|many|TRBV6-2/TRBV6-3|13|TRBJ2-7
TGTGCCAGCAGTTACGGGGGTTACTACGAGCAGTACTTC
CASSYGGYYEQYF
>TRBD2|many|TRBV30|13|TRBJ2-3
TGTGCCTGGCGACTAGCGGCGGGGTGGGCGCAGTATTTT
CAWRLAAGWAQYF
>.|few|TRBV2|11|TRBJ2-7
TGTGCCAACCGACTAGGCTACGAGCAGTACTTC
CANRLGYEQYF
>TRBD1|.|TRBV3-1|16|TRBJ1-3
TGTGCCAGCAGCAAAAGGACAGGGTCGGCTGGAAACACCATATATTTT
CASSKRTGSAGNTIYF
>.|.|TRBV20-1|15|TRBJ2-2
TGCAGTGCTAGGAACAGCGGAACGAACACCGAGGAGCTGTTTTTT
CSARNSGTNTEELFF
>.|few|TRBV2|13|TRBJ1-4
TGTGCCAGCAGCGGGACTTCGGCAGAAAAACTGTTTTTT
CASSGTSAEKLFF
>.|.|TRBV19|11|TRBJ1-1
TGTGCCAGTAGGGTCCTCACTGAAGCTTTCTTT
CASRVLTEAFF
>TRBD2|.|TRBV7-3|16|TRBJ2-1
TGTGCCAGCAGCCCGCCCGGGGGCGGGGGGTACAATGAGCAGTTCTTC
CASSPPGGGGYNEQFF
>.|few|TRBV6-1|12|TRBJ2-7
TGTGCCAGCACCCTCCATAGCGACGAGCAGTACTTC
CASTLHSDEQYF
>TRBD2|few|TRBV20-1|15|TRBJ2-3
TGCAGTGCTAGAAGGGCTAGCGGGAGCTCAGATACGCAGTATTTT
CSARRASGSSDTQYF
>TRBD1|.|TRBV6-2/TRBV6-3|15|TRBJ2-3
TGTGCCAGCAGTAAATTCGGGACAGCCCCGGATACGCAGTATTTT
CASSKFGTAPDTQYF
>.|many|TRBV2|14|TRBJ1-1
TGTGCCAGCAGTGAGCAGGGAGTGAGTTCTGAAGCTTTCTTT
CASSEQGVSSEAFF